This TCR beta chain comes out of a study of shared clonotypes between healthy human individuals. The wider study: The cohort had a couple of women and a few men, ages 18 to 49.

Adult donors, all healthy and HIV-negative, had no recent acute infections or vaccinations. At the deep level, the assay was run. Measured with immunoSEQ multiplex PCR; TCRdb has only the in-frame clones, and not every one. The repertoire has millions of clones, 85% to 95% of them found once; the top ten carry roughly 0.13%. V dropped 0 bases and J dropped 2; count of bases not matched to a gene: 5. Germline CDR1 is LGHNA and CDR2 is YNFKEQ. CDR3 length: 16 amino acids. Sequenced: naive CD4+ T cells sorted from blood. Subset given: CD45RA+ positively selected. The chain links TRBV4-2 to TRBJ2-7; 9 bases are shared with TRBD2. This receptor was obtained from a man aged 18 to 35 in good health. CDR3 DNA: TGTGCCAGCAGCCAAGATGGTAGCGGGGGTACCTACGAGCAGTACTTC. Its translation is CASSQDGSGGTYEQYF.